This passage covers 5 T cell receptor beta chains from one sample sequenced in a study of CD8+CD57+ T cells in acquired aplastic anemia. Genomic DNA constituted the template upon which TCR beta VDJ and CDR3 profiling was performed. TCRdb fed the reads into MiXCR, producing one record per CDR3 protein. The table has 200,000 or so distinct CDR3 sequences, 55% to 70% seen once. The sequenced sample was sorted CD4+, CD8+, or CD8+CD57+ T cells (not recorded which) from PBMCs. These receptors were collected from a human donor with severe aplastic anemia or a healthy control (not recorded which).

The rearrangement uses TRBV29-1 and TRBJ2-7, with unresolved D. There are 12 residues in the CDR3. Trimming removed 0 bases at V and 3 bases at J, with 6 bases between. Germline lookup yields CDR1 SQVTM and CDR2 ANQGSEA. The CDR3 spells CSVEDLGYEQYF. CDR3 nucleotides: TGCAGCGTTGAAGATCTTGGCTACGAGCAGTACTTC.

The chain uses TRBV7-9 and TRBJ2-5; TRBD2 aligns across 9 bases. This CDR3 comprises 14 residues. Per the germline V gene, CDR1 is SEHNR and CDR2 is FQNEAQ (reference sequence). V shed 5 bases, J shed 5 bases, and the junction held 6 bases outside the gene matches. The CDR3 DNA is TGTGCCAGCAGCCAAAGCGGGAGGCACGAGACCCAGTACTTC. Protein product: CASSQSGRHETQYF.

CDR3 in amino acids: CSLAGGYFSYEQYF. In DNA, the CDR3 is TGCAGCTTAGCCGGAGGATACTTCTCCTACGAGCAGTACTTC. The gene calls are TRBV29-1 and TRBJ2-7, with D possibly being TRBD2 (5 bases). V shed 8 bases and J shed 0 bases, with 17 bases lying between them. Germline assignment: CDR1 SQVTM and CDR2 ANQGSEA. This CDR3 has 14 residues.

The chain has TRBV5-1 and TRBJ2-3; D is ambiguous. Trimming cost V 3 bases and J 1 base, with 15 bases left between them. The CDR3 is 16 amino acids. Germline V gene data show CDR1 as SGHRS and CDR2 as YFSETQ. The CDR3 spells CASSYNAPIGTDTQYF. The CDR3 DNA is TGCGCCAGCAGCTATAATGCCCCAATCGGCACAGATACGCAGTATTTT.

This clonotype was found once. The rearrangement joins TRBV5-4 to TRBJ1-1; 7 nucleotides align to TRBD1. The CDR3 loop spans 16 amino acids. V lost 0 bases to trimming and J lost 6 bases; unmatched junction nucleotides: 11. CDR1 SGHNT and CDR2 YYREEE come from the germline V gene (reference sequence). The CDR3 sequence: CASSLESDRARAEAFF. As DNA, the CDR3 is TGTGCCAGCAGCTTGGAAAGTGACAGGGCGAGAGCTGAAGCTTTCTTT.